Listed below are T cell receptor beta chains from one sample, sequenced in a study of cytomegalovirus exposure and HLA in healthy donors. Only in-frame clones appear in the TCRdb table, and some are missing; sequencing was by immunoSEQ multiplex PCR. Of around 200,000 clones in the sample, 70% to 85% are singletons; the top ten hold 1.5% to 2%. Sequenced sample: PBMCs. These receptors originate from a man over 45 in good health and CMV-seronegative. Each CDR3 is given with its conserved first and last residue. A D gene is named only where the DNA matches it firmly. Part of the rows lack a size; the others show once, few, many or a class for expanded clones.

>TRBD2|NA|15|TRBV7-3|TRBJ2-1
CASSLIDGRDPEQFF
TGTGCCAGCAGCTTAATAGATGGGAGGGACCCTGAGCAGTTCTTC
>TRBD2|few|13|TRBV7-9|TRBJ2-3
CASRSGSVDTQYF
TGTGCCAGCAGGAGCGGGAGCGTTGATACGCAGTATTTT
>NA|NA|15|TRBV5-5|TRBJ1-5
CASSRGGESNQPQHF
TGTGCCAGCAGCAGGGGAGGCGAAAGCAATCAGCCCCAGCATTTT
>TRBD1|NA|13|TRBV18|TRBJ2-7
CASSWDRGNEQYF
TGTGCCAGCTCGTGGGACAGGGGAAACGAGCAGTACTTC
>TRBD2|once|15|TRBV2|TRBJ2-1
CASRLRTSGSNEQFF
TGTGCCAGCAGGCTTCGGACTAGCGGGAGTAATGAGCAGTTCTTC
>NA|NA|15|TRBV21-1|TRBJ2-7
CASSPPRGFSYEQYF
TGTGCCAGCAGCCCGCCCCGCGGATTCTCCTACGAGCAGTACTTC
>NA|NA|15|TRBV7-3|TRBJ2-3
CASSFSPGVADTQYF
TGTGCCAGCAGCTTTTCCCCCGGGGTGGCAGATACGCAGTATTTT
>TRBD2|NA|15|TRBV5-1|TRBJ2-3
CASHGREGHTDTQYF
TGCGCCAGCCATGGGCGGGAGGGCCACACAGATACGCAGTATTTT
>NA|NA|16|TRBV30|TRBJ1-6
CAWSVLQRQYNSPLHF
TGTGCCTGGAGTGTACTTCAGAGGCAGTATAATTCACCCCTCCACTTT
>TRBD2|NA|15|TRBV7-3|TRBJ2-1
CASSPTSGIGNEQFF
TGTGCCAGCAGTCCTACTAGCGGGATAGGTAATGAGCAGTTCTTC
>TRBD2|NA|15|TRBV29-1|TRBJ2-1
CSVEGGRRNYNEQFF
TGCAGCGTTGAGGGCGGGAGAAGGAACTACAATGAGCAGTTCTTC
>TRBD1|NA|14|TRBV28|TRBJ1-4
CASTDRAGGEKLFF
TGTGCCAGCACCGACAGGGCGGGAGGGGAAAAACTGTTTTTT